Included here is one T cell receptor (beta chain) sequence, with context. Its antigen is unknown. The data were taken from a study of radiotherapy plus CTLA-4 blockade in lung cancer. The wider study: Objective responses were observed in approximately 20% of patients, and disease control was achieved by 30% to 35%. Points from the study as a whole: Blood TCR clones of tumor origin expanded after radiotherapy plus ipilimumab. According to reports, early shifts in blood T cell clones, alongside interferon-beta, forecast response most accurately.

Germline V gene sequence: CDR1 WNHNN, CDR2 SYGVQD (reference sequence). The CDR3 length is 13 residues. Trimming cost V 5 bases and J 6 bases; bases outside gene matches: 5. Here immunoSEQ multiplex PCR was the method, and the copy in TCRdb shows in-frame clones only, minus some. The data show about 60,000 clones, more than 60% seen once. Chemo-refractory metastatic non-small-cell lung cancer patients underwent focal radiation alongside CTLA-4 blockade with ipilimumab. The V gene is TRBV10-1, the J gene TRBJ2-7; 9 nucleotides match TRBD1. This TCR was sampled from a human donor with non-small cell lung cancer who had a partial response to radiotherapy plus ipilimumab. The sample was peripheral blood, taken from a patient treated with radiotherapy plus ipilimumab. Here the CDR3 DNA reads TGCGCCAGCAGTCGGGACAGGGACACCGAGCAGTACTTC. Translating it yields CASSRDRDTEQYF.